The 17 T cell receptor beta chains below all came from one sample that was sequenced in a study of T cells in Graves' hyperthyroidism and ophthalmopathy. Amplified TCR beta CDR3 regions came from RNA transcripts. A first-round RT-PCR of the TCR CDR3 used the HTBI primer set. A single record per CDR3 protein comes from TCRdb applying MiXCR to the multiplex PCR reads. Here the sample spans about 420,000 distinct CDR3 sequences, around 15% being singletons. Sample: blood. Every receptor here comes from a woman under 30 with Graves' hyperthyroidism.

This clonotype has just a few counts. The chain is built from TRBV5-6 and TRBJ2-5, with D tentatively TRBD1 (6 bases). Trimming pared 2 bases from V and 5 bases from J, leaving 16 bases between. The germline V gene has CDR1 SGHDT and CDR2 YYEEEE. The CDR3 contains 15 residues. CDR3 residues: CASSFRGRGEETQYF. The CDR3 bases are TGTGCCAGCAGCTTCAGGGGCCGTGGTGAGGAGACCCAGTACTTC. Complete variable domain (other parts from reference TRBV5-6 and TRBJ2-5): DAGVTQSPTHLIKTRGQQVTLRCSPKSGHDTVSWYQQALGQGPQFIFQYYEEEERQRGNFPDRFSGHQFPNYSSELNVNALLLGDSALYLCASSFRGRGEETQYFGPGTRLLVL.

The chain combines TRBV6-5 with TRBJ2-2; perhaps TRBD1 as D (5 bases). Trimming took 3 bases from V and 5 from J, leaving 16 bases between them. There are 16 residues in the CDR3. CDR1 MNHEY and CDR2 SVGAGI come from the germline V gene. This chain's CDR3 is CASSYQLSGITGELFF. The CDR3 DNA sequence: TGTGCCAGCAGTTATCAGCTCTCAGGGATAACCGGGGAGCTGTTTTTT.

This clonotype was recorded at least ten times. The chain is built from TRBV7-2 and TRBJ2-5; 10 bases align to TRBD1. V lost 6 bases and J lost 6; bases outside the gene matches: 7. The CDR3 spans 14 residues. In germline, CDR1 is SGHTA, CDR2 FQGNSA. The CDR3 is CASRIGQGEQTQYF. The CDR3 bases are TGTGCCAGCAGAATCGGACAGGGGGAACAGACCCAGTACTTC.

This clonotype was counted ten times or more. The rearrangement links TRBV9 to TRBJ2-3, with 9 positions matching TRBD2. Germline V gives CDR1 SGDLS, CDR2 YYNGEE. Trimming cost V 0 bases and J 4 bases; bases outside gene matches: 3. This CDR3 comprises 15 residues. CDR3: CASSVVAGGADTQYF. The CDR3 bases are TGTGCCAGCAGCGTAGTGGCGGGAGGGGCAGATACGCAGTATTTT.

Concerning this clonotype: This may be a read error: a much more frequent sequence differs by one nucleotide. The V gene is TRBV28, the J gene TRBJ2-5; 12 positions agree with TRBD2. CDR1 is MDHEN and CDR2 is SYDVKM in the germline V gene. With V trimmed by 8 bases and J by 7 bases, 17 bases remained unmatched. This CDR3 spans 17 amino acids. CDR3 loop: CASGVAPSGRGVVTQYF. CDR3 coding DNA: TGTGCCAGCGGCGTTGCTCCTAGCGGGAGGGGAGTGGTGACCCAGTACTTC.

There are many counts of this clonotype. V is TRBV2 and J is TRBJ2-4; TRBD2 aligns across 13 bases. The V gene end was trimmed by 2 bases and the J gene end by 7 bases; junction bases not matched to a gene: 5. This CDR3 region has 16 residues. Germline CDR1 and CDR2: SNHLY and FYNNEI. The CDR3 DNA follows: TGTGCCAGCAGTGAAACTAGCGGGAGGGCCGTGAACATTCAGTACTTC. Its translation: CASSETSGRAVNIQYF.

The sample holds many counts of this clonotype. The chain is built from TRBV5-1 and TRBJ1-2, with 7 positions matching TRBD1. Germline V gene sequence: CDR1 SGHRS, CDR2 YFSETQ. Germline trimming cut 4 bases from V and 6 bases from J; bases unmatched to any gene: 9. The CDR3 length is 14 residues. The CDR3 loop is CASSAQGSSNGYTF. The CDR3 DNA sequence: TGCGCCAGCAGCGCACAGGGGAGTTCGAATGGCTACACCTTC.

This clonotype was found many times. The rearrangement uses TRBV12-3 or TRBV12-4 and TRBJ2-7, with D hard to call. Trimming took off 6 bases at V and 2 bases at J, with 17 bases between the two ends. The CDR3 spans 15 residues. The CDR3 DNA sequence: TGTGCCAGCAGCTCCGAGTTCGGCGTAGCCTACGAGCAGTACTTC. Protein: CASSSEFGVAYEQYF.

Worth noting for this clonotype: Its ends do not fully match the called genes, so a read error is possible. The V and J genes are TRBV2 and TRBJ2-1; 7 bases agree with TRBD1. The germline V gene has CDR1 SNHLY and CDR2 FYNNEI. CDR3 size: 14 residues. CDR3 residues: CAGSGQEAYNEQFF. The CDR3 DNA sequence: TGTGCCGGCAGTGGACAGGAGGCTTACAATGAGCAGTTCTTC.

V and J are TRBV15 and TRBJ1-4, with TRBD1 as a possible D gene (5 bases). Germline V gene sequence: CDR1 LNHNV, CDR2 YYDKDF (reference sequence). This CDR3 has 15 residues. Trimming left V 4 bases short and J 5 bases short, with 14 bases between. The CDR3 spells CATSMRTRLNEKLFF. Written as DNA, the CDR3 is TGTGCCACCAGCATGAGGACAAGGTTGAATGAAAAACTGTTTTTT.

This chain connects TRBV13 to TRBJ2-6; D is perhaps TRBD1 (6 bases). The CDR3 has 17 residues. Germline lookup yields CDR1 PRHDT and CDR2 FYEKMQ (reference sequence). Trimming removed 4 bases from V and 5 bases from J, with 18 bases in between. The CDR3 DNA reads TGTGCCAGCAGCTCCCAGACGGACAGTCTTTGGGCCAACGTCCTGACTTTC. This codes for CASSSQTDSLWANVLTF. The entire variable domain, with the rest obtained from reference TRBV13 and TRBJ2-6, is as follows: AAGVIQSPRHLIKEKRETATLKCYPIPRHDTVYWYQQGPGQDPQFLISFYEKMQSDKGSIPDRFSAQQFSDYHSELNMSSLELGDSALYFCASSSQTDSLWANVLTFGAGSRLTVL.

This chain joins TRBV18 and TRBJ2-7, with TRBD1 identical over 8 bases. The CDR3 runs to 16 residues. V dropped 2 bases and J dropped 4; count of bases not matched to a gene: 10. Germline V gene data show CDR1 as KGHSH and CDR2 as LQKENI. This CDR3 reads CASSPYSGQGRYEQYF. The DNA for the CDR3 is TGTGCCAGCTCACCATACTCAGGACAGGGTCGATACGAGCAGTACTTC. Supplemented by reference TRBV18 and TRBJ2-7, the full variable domain reads NAGVMQNPRHLVRRRGQEARLRCSPMKGHSHVYWYRQLPEEGLKFMVYLQKENIIDESGMPKERFSAEFPKEGPSILRIQQVVRGDSAAYFCASSPYSGQGRYEQYFGPGTRLTVT.

The sample holds one count of this clonotype. The V call is TRBV28, the J call TRBJ1-1; no clear D. V was cut by 8 bases and J by 0 bases, with 31 bases left in between. CDR3 length equals 20 residues. Germline V gene lookup returns CDR1 MDHEN and CDR2 SYDVKM. As DNA, the CDR3 is TGTGCCAGCTCACCCTCCCCCCGGGCCACTTCGGATGGAATGAACACTGAAGCTTTCTTT. Translated: CASSPSPRATSDGMNTEAFF.

At least ten counts were recorded for this clonotype. The rearrangement uses TRBV30 and TRBJ2-7; TRBD1 matches at 10 bases. This CDR3 has 14 residues. V was pared by 2 bases and J by 5 bases, with 6 bases of the junction left unmatched. Germline V CDR1 and CDR2: GTSNPN, SVGIG (reference sequence). This CDR3 is CAWSHGGQGHEQYF. CDR3 DNA: TGTGCCTGGAGTCACGGGGGACAGGGGCACGAGCAGTACTTC.

Many counts were recorded for this clonotype. This CDR3 reads CASSGQSTGELFF. The CDR3 nucleotides are TGTGCCAGCAGCGGACAGAGCACCGGGGAGCTGTTTTTT. This chain links TRBV2 with TRBJ2-2; maybe TRBD1 (6 bases). This CDR3 comprises 13 residues. Germline loops: CDR1 SNHLY, CDR2 FYNNEI. V was pared by 6 bases and J by 4 bases, with 9 bases between.

The chain is built from TRBV12-3 or TRBV12-4 and TRBJ2-7; 13 nucleotides line up with TRBD2. This CDR3 has 16 amino acids. With 6 bases clipped from V and 2 bases from J, the junction kept 7 bases outside the gene matches. The DNA of the CDR3 is TGTGCCAGCAGGGAGACCGGGACTAGCGGGACCTACGAGCAGTACTTC. Its translation is CASRETGTSGTYEQYF.

In this sample, this clonotype turned up many times. The chain joins TRBV6-1 to TRBJ2-3; D unclear. Trimming cost V 0 bases and J 7 bases, with 8 bases left between them. From germline, CDR1 is MNHNS and CDR2 SASEGT. The CDR3 contains 13 residues. CDR3 residues: CASSEASIHTQYF. The CDR3 DNA reads as TGTGCCAGCAGTGAAGCCTCCATCCATACGCAGTATTTT.